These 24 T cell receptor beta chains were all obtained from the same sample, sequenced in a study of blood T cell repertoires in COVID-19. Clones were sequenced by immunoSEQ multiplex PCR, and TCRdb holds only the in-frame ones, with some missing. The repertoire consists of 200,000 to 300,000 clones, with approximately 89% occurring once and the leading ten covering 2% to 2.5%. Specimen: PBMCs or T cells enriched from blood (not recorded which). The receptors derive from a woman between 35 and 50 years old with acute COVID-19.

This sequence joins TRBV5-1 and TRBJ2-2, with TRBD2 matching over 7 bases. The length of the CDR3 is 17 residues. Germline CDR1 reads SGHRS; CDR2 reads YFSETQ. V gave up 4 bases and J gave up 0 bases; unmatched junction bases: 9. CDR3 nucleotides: TGCGCCAGCAGCCTCCTAACTAGCGTATCGAACACCGGGGAGCTGTTTTTT. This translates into CASSLLTSVSNTGELFF.

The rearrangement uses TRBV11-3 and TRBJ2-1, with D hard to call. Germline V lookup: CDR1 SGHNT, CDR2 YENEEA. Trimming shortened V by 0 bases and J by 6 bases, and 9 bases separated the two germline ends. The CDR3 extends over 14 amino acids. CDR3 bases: TGTGCCAGCAGCTTAGATTTGGCGGCCAATGAGCAGTTCTTC. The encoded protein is CASSLDLAANEQFF.

DNA for the CDR3: TGTGCCAGCTCGGGACAGGGCCCATCATCACCCCTCCACTTT. Translating gives CASSGQGPSSPLHF. The chain employs TRBV19 and TRBJ1-6; 9 bases are a match to TRBD1. V was clipped by 9 bases and J by 10 bases; unmatched bases: 10. The CDR3 is 14 amino acids. CDR1 and CDR2 (germline): LNHDA, SQIVND (reference sequence).

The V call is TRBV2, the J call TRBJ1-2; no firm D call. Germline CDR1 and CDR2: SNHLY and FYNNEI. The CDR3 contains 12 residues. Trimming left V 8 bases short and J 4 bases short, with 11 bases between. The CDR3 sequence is CASSASSYGYTF. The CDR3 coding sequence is TGTGCCAGCTCCGCGAGTAGCTATGGCTACACCTTC.

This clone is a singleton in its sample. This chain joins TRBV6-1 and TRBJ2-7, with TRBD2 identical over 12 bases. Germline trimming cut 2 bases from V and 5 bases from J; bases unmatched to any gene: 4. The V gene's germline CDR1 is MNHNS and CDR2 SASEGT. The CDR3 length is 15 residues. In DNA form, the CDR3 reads TGTGCCAGCAGTGAACTAGCGGGAGGGCCTAACGAGCAGTACGTC. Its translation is CASSELAGGPNEQYV.

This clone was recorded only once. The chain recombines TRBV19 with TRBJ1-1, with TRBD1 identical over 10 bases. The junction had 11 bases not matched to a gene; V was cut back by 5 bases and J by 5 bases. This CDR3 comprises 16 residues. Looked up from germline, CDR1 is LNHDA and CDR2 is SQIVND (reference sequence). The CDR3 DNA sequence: TGTGCCAGTAGTCGGGGACAGGGGCAACTGAGGACTGAAGCTTTCTTT. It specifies CASSRGQGQLRTEAFF.

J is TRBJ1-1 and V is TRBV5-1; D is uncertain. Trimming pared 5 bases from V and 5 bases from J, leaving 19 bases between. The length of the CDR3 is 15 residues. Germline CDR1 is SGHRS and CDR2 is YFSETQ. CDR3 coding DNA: TGCGCCAGCAGTCCGAGGGAGGGTAGGACGACTGAAGCTTTCTTT. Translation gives CASSPREGRTTEAFF.

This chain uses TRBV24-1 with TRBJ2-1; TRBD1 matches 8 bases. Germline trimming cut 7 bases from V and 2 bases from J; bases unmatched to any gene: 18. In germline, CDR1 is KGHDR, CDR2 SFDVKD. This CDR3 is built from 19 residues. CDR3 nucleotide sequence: TGTGCCACCAGCCCCCGGGACAGGTCCCTCACAAGAACCTACAATGAGCAGTTCTTC. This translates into CATSPRDRSLTRTYNEQFF.

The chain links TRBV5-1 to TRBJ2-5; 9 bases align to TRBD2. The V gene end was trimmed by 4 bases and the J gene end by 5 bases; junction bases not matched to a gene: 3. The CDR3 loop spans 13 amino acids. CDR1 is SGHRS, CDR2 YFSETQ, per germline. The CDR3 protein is CASSPTSGETQYF. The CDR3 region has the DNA TGCGCCAGCAGCCCGACTAGCGGCGAGACCCAGTACTTC.

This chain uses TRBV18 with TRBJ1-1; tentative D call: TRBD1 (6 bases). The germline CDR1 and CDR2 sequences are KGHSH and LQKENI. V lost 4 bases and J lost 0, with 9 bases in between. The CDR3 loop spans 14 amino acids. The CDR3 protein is CASSLNRVNTEAFF. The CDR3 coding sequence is TGTGCCAGCTCACTAAACAGGGTGAACACTGAAGCTTTCTTT.

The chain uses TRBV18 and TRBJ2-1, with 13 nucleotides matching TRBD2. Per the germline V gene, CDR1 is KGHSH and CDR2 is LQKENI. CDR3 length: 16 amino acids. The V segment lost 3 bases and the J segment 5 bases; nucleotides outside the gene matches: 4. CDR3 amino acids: CASSPLLAGGHNEQFF. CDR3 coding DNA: TGTGCCAGCTCACCTCTACTAGCGGGAGGGCACAATGAGCAGTTCTTC.

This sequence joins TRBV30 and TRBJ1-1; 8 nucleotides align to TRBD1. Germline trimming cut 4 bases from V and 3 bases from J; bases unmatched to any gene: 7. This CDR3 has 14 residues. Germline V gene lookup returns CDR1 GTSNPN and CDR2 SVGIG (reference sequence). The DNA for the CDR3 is TGTGCCTGGAACTCCAGGGGGCGGGACACTGAAGCTTTCTTT. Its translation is CAWNSRGRDTEAFF.

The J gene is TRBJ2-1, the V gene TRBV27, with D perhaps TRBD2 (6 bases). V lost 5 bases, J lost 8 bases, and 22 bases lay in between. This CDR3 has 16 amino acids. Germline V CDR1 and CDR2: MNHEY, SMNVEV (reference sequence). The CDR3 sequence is CASSPSFGEAGDEQFF. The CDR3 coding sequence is TGTGCCAGCAGTCCCTCCTTTGGGGAAGCGGGCGATGAGCAGTTCTTC.

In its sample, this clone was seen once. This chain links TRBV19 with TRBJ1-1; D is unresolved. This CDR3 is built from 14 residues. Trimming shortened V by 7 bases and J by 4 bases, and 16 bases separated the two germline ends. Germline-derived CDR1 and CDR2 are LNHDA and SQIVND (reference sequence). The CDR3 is CASNLMGRSTEAFF. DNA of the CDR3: TGTGCCAGTAACCTAATGGGGAGATCCACTGAAGCTTTCTTT.

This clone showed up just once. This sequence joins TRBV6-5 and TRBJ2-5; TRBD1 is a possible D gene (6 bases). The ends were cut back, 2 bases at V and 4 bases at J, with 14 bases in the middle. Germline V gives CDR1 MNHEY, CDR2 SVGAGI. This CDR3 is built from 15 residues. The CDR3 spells CASSYIGGILETQYF. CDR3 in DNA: TGTGCCAGCAGTTACATTGGGGGCATTCTAGAGACCCAGTACTTC.

CDR3 in amino acids: CASSQDGGDRRRYTF. CDR3 DNA: TGTGCCAGCAGCCAAGATGGAGGGGACAGACGTCGCTACACCTTC. V usage is TRBV4-2 and J usage is TRBJ1-2, with 7 bases identical to TRBD1. The germline V gene has CDR1 LGHNA and CDR2 YNFKEQ. The CDR3 is 15 residues long. V lost 0 bases and J lost 9; bases outside the gene matches: 10.

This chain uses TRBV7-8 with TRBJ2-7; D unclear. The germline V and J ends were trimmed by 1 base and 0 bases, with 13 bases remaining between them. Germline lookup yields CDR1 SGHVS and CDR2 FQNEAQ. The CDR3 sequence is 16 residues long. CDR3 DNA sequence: TGTGCCAGCAGCTTAGGCGTAAGTAGGAGCTCCTACGAGCAGTACTTC. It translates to CASSLGVSRSSYEQYF.

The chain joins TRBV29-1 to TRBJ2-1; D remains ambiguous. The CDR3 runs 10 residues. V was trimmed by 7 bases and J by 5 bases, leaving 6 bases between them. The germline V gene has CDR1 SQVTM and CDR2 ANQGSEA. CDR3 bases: TGCAGCGGTCAGAACAATGAGCAGTTCTTC. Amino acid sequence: CSGQNNEQFF.

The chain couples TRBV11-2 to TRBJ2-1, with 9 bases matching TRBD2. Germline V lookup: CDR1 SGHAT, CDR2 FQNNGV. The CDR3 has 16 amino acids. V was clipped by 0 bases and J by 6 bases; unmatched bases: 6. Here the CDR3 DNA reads TGTGCCAGCAGCTTAGATCCCAGCGGGGGGTTCAATGAGCAGTTCTTC. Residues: CASSLDPSGGFNEQFF.

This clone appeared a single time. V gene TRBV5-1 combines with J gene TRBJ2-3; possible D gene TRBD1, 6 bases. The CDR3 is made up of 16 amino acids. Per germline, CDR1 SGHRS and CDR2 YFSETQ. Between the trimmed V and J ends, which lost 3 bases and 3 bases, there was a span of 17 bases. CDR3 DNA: TGCGCCAGCAGCTCCACCGGGACACCGCGTACAGATACGCAGTATTTT. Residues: CASSSTGTPRTDTQYF.

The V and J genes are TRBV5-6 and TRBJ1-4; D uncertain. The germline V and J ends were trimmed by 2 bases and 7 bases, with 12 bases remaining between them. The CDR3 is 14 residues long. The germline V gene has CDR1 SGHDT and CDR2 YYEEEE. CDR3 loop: CASSFGGFAEKLFF. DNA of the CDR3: TGTGCCAGCAGCTTCGGAGGGTTTGCTGAAAAACTGTTTTTT.

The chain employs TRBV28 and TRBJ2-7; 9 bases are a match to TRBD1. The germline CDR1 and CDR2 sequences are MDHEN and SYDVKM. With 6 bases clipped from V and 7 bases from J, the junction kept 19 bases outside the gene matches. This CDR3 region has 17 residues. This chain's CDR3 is CASSQPLDRGSLGEQYF. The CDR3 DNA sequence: TGTGCCAGCAGCCAACCCCTCGACAGGGGGAGTCTGGGGGAGCAGTACTTC.

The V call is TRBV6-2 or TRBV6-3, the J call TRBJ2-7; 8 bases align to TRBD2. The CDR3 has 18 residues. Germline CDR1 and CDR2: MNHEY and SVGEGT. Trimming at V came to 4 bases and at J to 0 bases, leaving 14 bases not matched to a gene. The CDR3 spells CASSFPTYGGVTSYEQYF. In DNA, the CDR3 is TGTGCCAGCAGTTTCCCGACTTACGGGGGGGTAACCTCCTACGAGCAGTACTTC.

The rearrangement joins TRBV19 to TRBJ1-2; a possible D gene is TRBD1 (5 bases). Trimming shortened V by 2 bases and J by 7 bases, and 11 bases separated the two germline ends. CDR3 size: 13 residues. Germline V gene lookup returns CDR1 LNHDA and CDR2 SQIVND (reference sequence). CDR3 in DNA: TGTGCCAGTAGTATAAAAGGAGGGACTGGCTACACCTTC. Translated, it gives CASSIKGGTGYTF. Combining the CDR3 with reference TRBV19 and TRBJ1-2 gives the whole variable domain DGGITQSPKYLFRKEGQNVTLSCEQNLNHDAMYWYRQDPGQGLRLIYYSQIVNDFQKGDIAEGYSVSREKKESFPLTVTSAQKNPTAFYLCASSIKGGTGYTFGSGTRLTVV.